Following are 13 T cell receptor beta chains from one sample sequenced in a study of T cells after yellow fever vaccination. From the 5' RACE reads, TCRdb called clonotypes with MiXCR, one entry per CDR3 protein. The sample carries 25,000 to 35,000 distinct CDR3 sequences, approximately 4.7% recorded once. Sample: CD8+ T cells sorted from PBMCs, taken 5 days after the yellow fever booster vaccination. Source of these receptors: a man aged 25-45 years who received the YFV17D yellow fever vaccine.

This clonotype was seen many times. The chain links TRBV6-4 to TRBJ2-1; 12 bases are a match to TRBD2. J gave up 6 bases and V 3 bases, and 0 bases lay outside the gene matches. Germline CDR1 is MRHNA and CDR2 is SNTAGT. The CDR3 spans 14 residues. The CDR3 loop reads CASSEGLAGNEQFF. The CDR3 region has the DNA TGTGCCAGCAGTGAGGGACTAGCGGGCAATGAGCAGTTCTTC.

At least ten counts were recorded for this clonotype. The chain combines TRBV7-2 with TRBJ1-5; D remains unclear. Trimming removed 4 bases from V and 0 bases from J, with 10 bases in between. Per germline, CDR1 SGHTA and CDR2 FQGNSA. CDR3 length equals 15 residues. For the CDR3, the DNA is TGTGCCAGCAGCTCGGACTATTATAGCAATCAGCCCCAGCATTTT. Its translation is CASSSDYYSNQPQHF. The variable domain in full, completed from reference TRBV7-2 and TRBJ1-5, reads GAGVSQSPSNKVTEKGKDVELRCDPISGHTALYWYRQSLGQGLEFLIYFQGNSAPDKSGLPSDRFSAERTGGSVSTLTIQRTQQEDSAVYLCASSSDYYSNQPQHFGDGTRLSIL.

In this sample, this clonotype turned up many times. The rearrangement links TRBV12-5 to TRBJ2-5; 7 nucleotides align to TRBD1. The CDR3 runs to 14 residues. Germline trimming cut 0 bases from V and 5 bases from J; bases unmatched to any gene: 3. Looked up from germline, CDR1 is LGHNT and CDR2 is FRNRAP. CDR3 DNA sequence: TGTGCTAGTGGTTTGGTAGACAGGGTGGAGACCCAGTACTTC. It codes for CASGLVDRVETQYF.

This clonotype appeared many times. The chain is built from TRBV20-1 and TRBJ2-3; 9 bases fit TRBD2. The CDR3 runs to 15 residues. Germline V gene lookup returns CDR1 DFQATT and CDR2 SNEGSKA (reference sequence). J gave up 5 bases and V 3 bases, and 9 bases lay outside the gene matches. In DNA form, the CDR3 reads TGCAGTGCTAGTGAACCGGGACTAGCTATAGATACGCAGTATTTT. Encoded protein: CSASEPGLAIDTQYF.

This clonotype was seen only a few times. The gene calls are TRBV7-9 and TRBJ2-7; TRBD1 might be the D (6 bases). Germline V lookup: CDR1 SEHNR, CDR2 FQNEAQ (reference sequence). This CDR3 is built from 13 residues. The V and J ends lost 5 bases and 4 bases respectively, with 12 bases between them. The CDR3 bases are TGTGCCAGCAGCCAGGACAGAGAATACGAGCAGTACTTC. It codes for CASSQDREYEQYF.

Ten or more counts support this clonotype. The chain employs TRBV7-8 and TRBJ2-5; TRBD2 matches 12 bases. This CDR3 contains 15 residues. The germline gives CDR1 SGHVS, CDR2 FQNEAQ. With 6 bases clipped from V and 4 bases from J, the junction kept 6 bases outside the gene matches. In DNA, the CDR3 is TGTGCCAGCAGAATGACGGGACTAGCGGGAGAGACCCAGTACTTC. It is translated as CASRMTGLAGETQYF.

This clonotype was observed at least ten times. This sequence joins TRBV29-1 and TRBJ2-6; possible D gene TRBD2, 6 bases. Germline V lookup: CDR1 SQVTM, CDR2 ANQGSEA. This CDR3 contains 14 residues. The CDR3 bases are TGCAGAGCTATACTAGCAGGGTTGACCAACGTCCTGACTTTC. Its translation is CRAILAGLTNVLTF.

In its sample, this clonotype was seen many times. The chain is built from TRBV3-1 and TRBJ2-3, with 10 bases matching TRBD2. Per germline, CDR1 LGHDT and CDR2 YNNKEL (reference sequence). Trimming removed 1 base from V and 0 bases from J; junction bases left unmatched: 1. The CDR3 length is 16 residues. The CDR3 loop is CASSQGAGGSTDTQYF. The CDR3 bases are TGTGCCAGCAGCCAAGGAGCGGGAGGGAGCACAGATACGCAGTATTTT.

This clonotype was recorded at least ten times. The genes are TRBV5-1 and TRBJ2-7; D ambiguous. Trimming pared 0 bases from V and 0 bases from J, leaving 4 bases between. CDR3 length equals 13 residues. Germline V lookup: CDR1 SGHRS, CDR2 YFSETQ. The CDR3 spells CASSLEGSYEQYF. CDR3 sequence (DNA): TGCGCCAGCAGCTTGGAGGGCTCCTACGAGCAGTACTTC.

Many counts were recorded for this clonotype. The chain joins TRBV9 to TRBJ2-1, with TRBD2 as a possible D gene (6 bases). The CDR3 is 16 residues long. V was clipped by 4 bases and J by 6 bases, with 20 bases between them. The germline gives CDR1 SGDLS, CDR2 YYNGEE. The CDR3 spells CASSSPNGSMLNEQFF. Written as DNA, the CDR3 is TGTGCCAGCAGCTCACCTAACGGGAGTATGCTCAATGAGCAGTTCTTC.

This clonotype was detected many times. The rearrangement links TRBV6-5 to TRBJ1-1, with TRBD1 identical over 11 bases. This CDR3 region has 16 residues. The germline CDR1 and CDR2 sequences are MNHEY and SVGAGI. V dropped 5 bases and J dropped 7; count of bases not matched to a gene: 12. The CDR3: CASSLEGPGTGGEAFF. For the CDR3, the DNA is TGTGCCAGCAGTCTCGAAGGGCCCGGGACAGGGGGTGAAGCTTTCTTT.

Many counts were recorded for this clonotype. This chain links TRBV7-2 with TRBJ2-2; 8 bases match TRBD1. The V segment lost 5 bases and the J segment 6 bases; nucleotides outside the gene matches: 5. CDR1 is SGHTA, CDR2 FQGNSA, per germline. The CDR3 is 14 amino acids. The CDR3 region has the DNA TGTGCCAGCAGCGTGGACAGGGCCCCCGGGGAGCTGTTTTTT. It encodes CASSVDRAPGELFF.

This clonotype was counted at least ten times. The CDR3 bases are TGTGCCTGGAGTCGCACTGTAGAAGCTGAGCAGTTCTTC. Translating gives CAWSRTVEAEQFF. This sequence joins TRBV30 and TRBJ2-1; D not certain. The germline V and J ends were trimmed by 2 bases and 9 bases, with 14 bases remaining between them. Germline loops: CDR1 GTSNPN, CDR2 SVGIG (reference sequence). This CDR3 has 13 amino acids. The full variable domain, rest sourced from reference TRBV30 and TRBJ2-1, is SQTIHQWPATLVQPVGSPLSLECTVEGTSNPNLYWYRQAAGRGLQLLFYSVGIGQISSEVPQNLSASRPQDRQFILSSKKLLLSDSGFYLCAWSRTVEAEQFFGPGTRLTVL.